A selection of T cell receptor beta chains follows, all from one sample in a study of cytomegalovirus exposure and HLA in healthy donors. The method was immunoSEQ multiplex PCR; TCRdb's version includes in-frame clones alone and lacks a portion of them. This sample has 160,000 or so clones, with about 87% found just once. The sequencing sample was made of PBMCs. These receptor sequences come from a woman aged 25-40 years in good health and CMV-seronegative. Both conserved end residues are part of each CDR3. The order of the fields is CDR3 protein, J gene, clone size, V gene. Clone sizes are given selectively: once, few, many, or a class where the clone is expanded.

CDR3aa: CAISDPTGGFYEQYF
j_gene: TRBJ2-7
abundance: -
v_gene: TRBV10-3

CDR3aa: CASSAGLGTEAFF
j_gene: TRBJ1-1
abundance: -
v_gene: TRBV19

CDR3aa: CASTTSGGYNEQFF
j_gene: TRBJ2-1
abundance: -
v_gene: TRBV13

CDR3aa: CASRAGAYEQYF
j_gene: TRBJ2-7
abundance: few
v_gene: TRBV6-5

CDR3aa: CASSQPYGDRGDGYTF
j_gene: TRBJ1-2
abundance: once
v_gene: TRBV5-4

CDR3aa: CASSRTGTGTYNEQFF
j_gene: TRBJ2-1
abundance: -
v_gene: TRBV2

CDR3aa: CASSGLGQGAPQYF
j_gene: TRBJ2-5
abundance: -
v_gene: TRBV19

CDR3aa: CSVAGGTSTDTQYF
j_gene: TRBJ2-3
abundance: -
v_gene: TRBV29-1

CDR3aa: CASTGWDRENSPLHF
j_gene: TRBJ1-6
abundance: -
v_gene: TRBV19

CDR3aa: CASTRTVFTDTQYF
j_gene: TRBJ2-3
abundance: -
v_gene: TRBV6-5

CDR3aa: CASSSRQGPSYNEQFF
j_gene: TRBJ2-1
abundance: -
v_gene: TRBV7-2

CDR3aa: CASSQEWGLQSYEQYF
j_gene: TRBJ2-7
abundance: once
v_gene: TRBV4-2

CDR3aa: CASRTIRGGRDTGELFF
j_gene: TRBJ2-2
abundance: once
v_gene: TRBV2

CDR3aa: CASSLLGDTNTEAFF
j_gene: TRBJ1-1
abundance: -
v_gene: TRBV5-1

CDR3aa: CASSLQGGGGSGELFF
j_gene: TRBJ2-2
abundance: -
v_gene: TRBV7-8

CDR3aa: CASSEIAGGQETQYF
j_gene: TRBJ2-5
abundance: -
v_gene: TRBV6-4